These T cell receptor beta chains were read from a single sample in a study of Graves' ophthalmopathy and Graves' hyperthyroidism. TCRdb redid the calling of the multiplex PCR reads with MiXCR, one entry per CDR3 protein. The data hold around 1.1 million distinct CDR3 sequences, with about two fifths observed a single time. Sequences were obtained from peripheral blood or thyroid tissue (not recorded which). Receptors originate from an adult man with Graves' hyperthyroidism. Both conserved end residues are part of each CDR3. D genes are given only for firm matches. Clone size is shown for a subset of rows, as once, few, many or a class of expanded clone.

>NA|NA|TRBJ1-6|TRBV24-1
TGTGCCACCCAAAGTAATTCACCCCTCCACTTT
CATQSNSPLHF
>NA|TRBD1|TRBJ1-1|TRBV4-1
TGCGCCGGCAGCCTGGACCAGGGGGCCTCCTCCCGGGGCACTGAAGCTTTCTTT
CAGSLDQGASSRGTEAFF
>many|NA|TRBJ1-5|TRBV9
TGTGCCAGCAGCCCCGGCGGGTTTAGCAATCAGCCCCAGCATTTT
CASSPGGFSNQPQHF
>NA|NA|TRBJ2-5|TRBV10-2
TGCGCCAGCAGTGAGTCGATCCCGGGGGCCCAAGAGACCCAGTACTTC
CASSESIPGAQETQYF
>NA|TRBD1|TRBJ2-5|TRBV24-1
TGTGCCACCAGTGACGGGACAGGACGGGAGACCCAGTACTTC
CATSDGTGRETQYF
>NA|TRBD1|TRBJ2-1|TRBV7-6
TGTGCCAGCAGCACTAGACAGGGCAATGAGCAGTTCTTC
CASSTRQGNEQFF
>NA|TRBD2|TRBJ2-7|TRBV15
TGTGCCACCAGCAGAATTATACTAGCGGGATTTGGGGAGCAGTACTTC
CATSRIILAGFGEQYF
>few|NA|TRBJ1-5|TRBV5-6
TGTGCCAGCAGCTTGGAGGCACAGATTAGCAATCAGCCCCAGCATTTT
CASSLEAQISNQPQHF
>NA|TRBD1|TRBJ2-2|TRBV12-3/TRBV12-4
TGTGCCAGCAGTTTATATCAACTCGGGACAGGGCGCACCGGGGAGCTGTTTTTT
CASSLYQLGTGRTGELFF
>many|NA|TRBJ2-7|TRBV14
TGTGCCAGCAGCTCCTCGGGGGGACAAGCCTACGAGCAGTACTTC
CASSSSGGQAYEQYF
>few|NA|TRBJ1-1|TRBV25-1
TGTGCCAGCAGTGATCTTGGCGGGATCGGCGACACTGAAGCTTTCTTT
CASSDLGGIGDTEAFF
>NA|NA|TRBJ2-2|TRBV19
TGTGCCAGCCAGGGGAACACCGGGGAGCTGTTTTTT
CASQGNTGELFF
>NA|TRBD1|TRBJ2-7|TRBV29-1
TGCAGCGTGAAACGGGACAGTCCTTCCCCCGAGCAGTACTTC
CSVKRDSPSPEQYF
>NA|TRBD1|TRBJ1-2|TRBV5-1
TGTGCCAGCAGCGACCGACAGGGGATGGGGGGCTACACCTTC
CASSDRQGMGGYTF
>NA|TRBD1|TRBJ1-5|TRBV15
TGTGCCACCAGCAGAGGTCCTACAGGGGATCAGCCCCAGCATTTT
CATSRGPTGDQPQHF
>many|TRBD2|TRBJ2-5|TRBV4-3
TGCGCCAGCAGCCAAGTATCGGGACTAGCGGCCCAAGAGACCCAGTACTTC
CASSQVSGLAAQETQYF
>NA|NA|TRBJ2-2|TRBV30
TGTGCCTGGAGTGTAACAAGTGGCGGGGAGCTGTTTTTT
CAWSVTSGGELFF
>NA|NA|TRBJ2-7|TRBV2
TGTGCCAGCAGACTAGCTGGCGAGCAGTACTTC
CASRLAGEQYF
>NA|TRBD1|TRBJ1-5|TRBV4-2
TGTGCCAGCAGCCAGGGACAGGGGATCGATCAGCCCCAGCATTTT
CASSQGQGIDQPQHF
>few|NA|TRBJ1-2|TRBV10-2
TGCGCCAGCAGTGAGGTGCAGAATACCCCCTATGGCTACACCTTC
CASSEVQNTPYGYTF
>few|NA|TRBJ2-3|TRBV9
TGTGCCAGCAGCGTTTCAGGGGCGACCTCCCAGTATTTT
CASSVSGATSQYF
>many|NA|TRBJ2-2|TRBV14
TGTGCCAGCAGCCGTATAGCCTTGAACACCGGGGAGCTGTTTTTT
CASSRIALNTGELFF
>NA|NA|TRBJ1-1|TRBV25-1
TGTGCCAGCTTGTACACGAACACTGAAGCTTTCTTT
CASLYTNTEAFF
>NA|NA|TRBJ1-5|TRBV7-9
TGTGCCAGCAGCCAAGACATACGGAATCAGCCCCAGCATTTT
CASSQDIRNQPQHF
>NA|NA|TRBJ1-5|TRBV15
TGTGCCACCAGCAGTGATTCTGGGAATCAGCCCCAGCATTTT
CATSSDSGNQPQHF
>many|NA|TRBJ2-7|TRBV9
TGTGCCAGCAGCGTAGCCGAAGGGCGCGAGCAGTACTTC
CASSVAEGREQYF
>many|TRBD1|TRBJ1-5|TRBV7-2
TGTGCCAGCAGCTTGGGGACAGGGGGGTATCAGCCCCAGCATTTT
CASSLGTGGYQPQHF
>few|TRBD1|TRBJ1-1|TRBV12-3/TRBV12-4
TGTGCCAGCAGTTTAGGGACAGGGAGAAGAAACACTGAAGCTTTCTTT
CASSLGTGRRNTEAFF
>NA|TRBD1|TRBJ2-7|TRBV7-9
TGTGCCAGCAGCGATCTACAGGGGGCGCGTGACGAGCAGTACTTC
CASSDLQGARDEQYF
>NA|NA|TRBJ2-5|TRBV7-2
TGTGCCAGCAGCTTAGTTAGCGGCTCCAGGGAGACCCAGTACTTC
CASSLVSGSRETQYF
>NA|NA|TRBJ1-3|TRBV18
TGTGCCAGCTCACCGACAGCGTTCTCTGGAAACACCATATATTTT
CASSPTAFSGNTIYF
>NA|NA|TRBJ1-2|TRBV11-2
TGTGCCAGCAGCTTAGATGCAGAAAACTATGGCTACACCTTC
CASSLDAENYGYTF
>many|NA|TRBJ1-2|TRBV20-1
TGCAGTGCTACCGTTCAAGAAGCTAACTATGGCTACACCTTC
CSATVQEANYGYTF
>NA|NA|TRBJ2-5|TRBV11-1
TGTGCCAGCAGCTTATCTTTCGGGACTCAAGAGACCCAGTACTTC
CASSLSFGTQETQYF
>many|NA|TRBJ1-5|TRBV12-3/TRBV12-4
TGTGCCAGCAGGTACCTGTATAGCAATCAGCCCCAGCATTTT
CASRYLYSNQPQHF
>many|NA|TRBJ2-2|TRBV24-1
TGTGCCACCCGACCCACCCCCACCGGGGAGCTGTTTTTT
CATRPTPTGELFF
>many|NA|TRBJ1-5|TRBV7-2
TGTGCCAGCAGCTTATCAGGGGACGGTCAGCCCCAGCATTTT
CASSLSGDGQPQHF
>NA|NA|TRBJ1-4|TRBV25-1
TGCGCCAGCACCGGACAAAAAAAAGCAATTAATGAAAAACTGTTTTTT
CASTGQKKAINEKLFF
>NA|NA|TRBJ2-5|TRBV25-1
TGTGCCAGCAGTGAATCGGGGGCTAAGGAGACCCAGTACTTC
CASSESGAKETQYF
>many|NA|TRBJ2-7|TRBV7-9
TGTGCCAGCATCCACCGGACAGAAACGGCTACTTTTGACGAGCAGTACTTC
CASIHRTETATFDEQYF
>few|NA|TRBJ2-7|TRBV4-1
TGCGCCAGCAGTCAAGGGTTGTTGGGGTTCTCCTACGAGCAGTACTTC
CASSQGLLGFSYEQYF
>few|TRBD1|TRBJ1-6|TRBV4-3
TGCGCCAGCAGCCAAGATCGCGGGACAGGGCTTAACCTCCACTTT
CASSQDRGTGLNLHF
>NA|TRBD2|TRBJ2-7|TRBV6-5
TGTGCCAGCAGTGGGGGGCCTGGACTAGCGGGGGGTGAAGAGCAGTACTTC
CASSGGPGLAGGEEQYF
>NA|NA|TRBJ1-1|TRBV30
TGTGCCTGGAGTCCCGGGGGCGGGCTGAGGACTGAAGCTTTCTTT
CAWSPGGGLRTEAFF
>few|NA|TRBJ1-2|TRBV10-3
TGTGCCAGCAGCCCCAGGACAAGAAGAAACTATGGCTACACCTTC
CASSPRTRRNYGYTF
>many|TRBD1|TRBJ1-2|TRBV12-3/TRBV12-4
TGTGCCAGCAGTCCCTACTCCGGGACAGGGGGAGGCTACACCTTC
CASSPYSGTGGGYTF
>few|TRBD1|TRBJ1-5|TRBV5-5
TGTGCCAGCAGGTACGACAGGGATCAGCCCCAGCATTTT
CASRYDRDQPQHF
>many|NA|TRBJ2-7|TRBV25-1
TGTGCCAGCAGTGCCGAGGGTCCGTTGGGGGCTGGAGAGCAGTACTTC
CASSAEGPLGAGEQYF
>NA|NA|TRBJ1-6|TRBV11-2
TGTGCCAGCAGCCCCCGGGAACAGGCGAATTCACCCCTCCACTTT
CASSPREQANSPLHF
>NA|NA|TRBJ1-1|TRBV10-3
TGTGCCATCAGTTACTATGGATCAACCGGCACTGAAGCTTTCTTT
CAISYYGSTGTEAFF